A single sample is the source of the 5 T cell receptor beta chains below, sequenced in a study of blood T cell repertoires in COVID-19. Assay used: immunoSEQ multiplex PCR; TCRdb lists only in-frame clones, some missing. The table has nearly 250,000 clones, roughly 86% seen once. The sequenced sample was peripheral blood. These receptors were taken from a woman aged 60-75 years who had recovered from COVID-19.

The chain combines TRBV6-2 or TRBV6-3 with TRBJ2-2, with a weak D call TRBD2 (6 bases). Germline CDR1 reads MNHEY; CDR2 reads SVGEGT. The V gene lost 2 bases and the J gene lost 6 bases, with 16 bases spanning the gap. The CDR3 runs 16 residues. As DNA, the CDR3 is TGTGCCAGCAGTTACCCCGGGAGCCCCCCTCCCGGGGAGCTGTTTTTT. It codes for CASSYPGSPPPGELFF.

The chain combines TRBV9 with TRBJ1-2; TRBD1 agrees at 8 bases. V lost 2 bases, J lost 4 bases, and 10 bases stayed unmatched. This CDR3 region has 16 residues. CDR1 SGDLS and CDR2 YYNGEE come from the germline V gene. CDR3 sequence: CASSVAPQGAGYGYTF. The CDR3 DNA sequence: TGTGCCAGCAGCGTCGCCCCCCAGGGGGCAGGCTATGGCTACACCTTC.

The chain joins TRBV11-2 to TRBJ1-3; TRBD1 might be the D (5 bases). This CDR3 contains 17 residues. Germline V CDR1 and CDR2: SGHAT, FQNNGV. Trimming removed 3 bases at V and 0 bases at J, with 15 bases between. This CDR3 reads CASSFFLRGGSGNTIYF. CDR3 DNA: TGTGCCAGCAGCTTTTTCCTCCGGGGGGGCTCTGGAAACACCATATATTTT. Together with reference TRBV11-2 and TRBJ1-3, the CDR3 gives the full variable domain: EAGVAQSPRYKIIEKRQSVAFWCNPISGHATLYWYQQILGQGPKLLIQFQNNGVVDDSQLPKDRFSAERLKGVDSTLKIQPAKLEDSAVYLCASSFFLRGGSGNTIYFGEGSWLTVV.

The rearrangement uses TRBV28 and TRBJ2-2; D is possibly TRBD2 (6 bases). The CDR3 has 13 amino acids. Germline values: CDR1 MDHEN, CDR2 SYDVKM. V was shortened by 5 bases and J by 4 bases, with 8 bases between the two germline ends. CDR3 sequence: CASSRGTTGELFF. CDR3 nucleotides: TGTGCCAGCAGTCGCGGGACCACCGGGGAGCTGTTTTTT.

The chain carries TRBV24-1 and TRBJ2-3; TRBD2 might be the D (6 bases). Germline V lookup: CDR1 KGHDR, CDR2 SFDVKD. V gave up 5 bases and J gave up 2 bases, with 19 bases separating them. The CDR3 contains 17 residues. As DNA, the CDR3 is TGTGCCACCAGTGGGGGCCGTGGAGGGGACCCCACAGATACGCAGTATTTT. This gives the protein CATSGGRGGDPTDTQYF.